Below, 5 T cell receptor beta chains from the same sample are listed, as sequenced in a study of CD8 T cells in ankylosing spondylitis (TCRdb year 2017). General findings and caveats noted by the study authors: Blood from ankylosing spondylitis patients appeared to be characterized by a TCR beta motif made up of several highly homologous amino acid variants.

Their antigens are not known. The library was built by means of 5' RACE. Sequenced using an Illumina HiSeq 2500. The raw public reads went through TCRdb reprocessing: fastp at Q25, MiXCR clone calling, in-frame beta chains kept. Merged by CDR3 protein, the rows form single entries marked with the most common genes and DNA. The sample records 450,000 to 550,000 distinct CDR3 sequences, approximately 5% of which are singletons. The ten most abundant clones make up approximately 4% of the sample. Sequenced input: blood, either unsorted or a sorted T cell fraction (not recorded which). The receptor set was obtained from a male donor with ankylosing spondylitis.

This clonotype was detected many times. V is TRBV7-9 and J is TRBJ1-2; the D is unclear. V was shortened by 5 bases and J by 6 bases, with 7 bases between the two germline ends. The CDR3 is 11 residues long. The germline gives CDR1 SEHNR, CDR2 FQNEAQ (reference sequence). For the CDR3, the DNA is TGTGCCAGCAGCCTAGGCCATGGCTACACCTTC. Translation: CASSLGHGYTF.

This clonotype was detected ten times or more. The chain uses TRBV27 and TRBJ2-3, with D tentatively TRBD1 or TRBD2 (5 bases each). The CDR3 has 14 residues. Germline CDR1 is MNHEY and CDR2 is SMNVEV (reference sequence). V was trimmed by 0 bases and J by 3 bases, leaving 7 bases between them. CDR3 DNA: TGTGCCAGCAGTTTATCTGAGGGGACAGATACGCAGTATTTT. This translates into CASSLSEGTDTQYF.

The table lists this clonotype with many counts. The rearrangement joins TRBV29-1 to TRBJ2-5; D is unresolved. CDR1 and CDR2 from the germline V gene are SQVTM and ANQGSEA. The CDR3 is 14 residues long. Deletions cut 6 bases from V and 5 bases from J, with 19 bases between. CDR3 DNA sequence: TGCAGCGTCATTCTCTTAGAAGGGCTGGAGACCCAGTACTTC. Amino acids: CSVILLEGLETQYF.

The chain uses TRBV2 and TRBJ2-1; TRBD2 agrees at 14 bases. Unmatched junction bases numbered 3, after V lost 5 bases and J lost 6 bases. CDR1 is SNHLY and CDR2 is FYNNEI in the germline V gene. This CDR3 comprises 15 residues. The CDR3 nucleotides read TGTGCCAGCAGTTGGGGACTAGCGGGGGCCAATGAGCAGTTCTTC. Amino acid sequence: CASSWGLAGANEQFF.

Comment on this clonotype: A far larger clone is one nucleotide away, so this likely arose from a read error. The V gene is TRBV5-1, the J gene TRBJ2-5, with D tentatively TRBD1 (5 bases). The germline gives CDR1 SGHRS, CDR2 YFSETQ. The CDR3 has 13 residues. The DNA for the CDR3 is TGCGCCAGCAGCTTGGGACAGAAGGAGATCCAGTACTTC. It specifies CASSLGQKEIQYF.